This T cell receptor beta chain was sequenced for a study of beta chain features in type 1 diabetes. V gave up 4 bases and J gave up 5 bases, with 14 bases separating them. CDR3 length equals 14 residues. Germline CDR1 LGHNA, CDR2 YNFKEQ. Expressed TCRB transcripts were sequenced after all isolated RNA was converted to cDNA. The method was immunoSEQ multiplex PCR; TCRdb's version includes in-frame clones alone and lacks a portion of them. The data hold about 250,000 clones, with about 14% observed a single time. J is TRBJ1-2 and V is TRBV4-2; D is perhaps TRBD1 (6 bases). This clonotype originated in a woman in her forties in good health. The material sequenced was naive CD4+ T cells from blood. CDR3 loop: CASSPPGQLYGYTF. The CDR3 DNA follows: TGTGCCAGCAGCCCACCGGGACAATTGTATGGCTACACCTTC.